The rows below give T cell receptor beta chains drawn from one sample of a study of T cells in Graves' hyperthyroidism and ophthalmopathy. TCRdb re-called the multiplex PCR reads with MiXCR, one entry per CDR3 protein. Altogether around 250,000 distinct CDR3 sequences are present, approximately 14% being singletons, with the ten largest covering about an eighth. The specimen sequenced was blood. The receptors here all came from a woman between 40 and 55 years old with Graves' hyperthyroidism that later progressed to Graves' ophthalmopathy. The CDR3 runs from the conserved cysteine through the conserved F or W. The D gene is left open where the match is weak. Part of the rows lack a size; the others show once, few, many or a class for expanded clones.

d_call: -
clone_size: few
v_call: TRBV7-3
j_call: TRBJ2-6
cdr3_nt: TGTGCCAGCAGCTTATTAGGGGGGACCCTCAGAACTGGGGCCAACGTCCTGACTTTC
cdr3_aa: CASSLLGGTLRTGANVLTF

d_call: -
clone_size: many
v_call: TRBV28
j_call: TRBJ1-5
cdr3_nt: TGTGCCAGCAGCCCCTGGCACCTTAGCAATCAGCCCCAGCATTTT
cdr3_aa: CASSPWHLSNQPQHF

d_call: TRBD1
clone_size: few
v_call: TRBV19
j_call: TRBJ2-3
cdr3_nt: TGTGCCAGTACCGAACAGGGGGCGTATACGCAGTATTTT
cdr3_aa: CASTEQGAYTQYF

d_call: -
clone_size: -
v_call: TRBV11-3
j_call: TRBJ2-5
cdr3_nt: TGTGCCAGCTCGGATTTGGTCGGAGGGACCCAGTACTTC
cdr3_aa: CASSDLVGGTQYF

d_call: -
clone_size: few
v_call: TRBV12-3/TRBV12-4
j_call: TRBJ2-2
cdr3_nt: TGTGCCAGCGGGGGGTATGGGGGCGGGGAGCTGTTTTTT
cdr3_aa: CASGGYGGGELFF

d_call: -
clone_size: many
v_call: TRBV2
j_call: TRBJ2-5
cdr3_nt: TGTGCCAGCAGTGAATGGACCCACGAGACCCAGTACTTC
cdr3_aa: CASSEWTHETQYF

d_call: TRBD1
clone_size: many
v_call: TRBV13
j_call: TRBJ1-1
cdr3_nt: TGTGCCAGCAGCCTAATGGGGACAGGGGGGAGTACTGAAGCTTTCTTT
cdr3_aa: CASSLMGTGGSTEAFF

d_call: TRBD1
clone_size: many
v_call: TRBV4-1
j_call: TRBJ1-4
cdr3_nt: TGCGCCAGCAGCCAACCGGGACAGGGGACGGATGAAAAACTGTTTTTT
cdr3_aa: CASSQPGQGTDEKLFF

d_call: -
clone_size: many
v_call: TRBV10-1
j_call: TRBJ1-1
cdr3_nt: TGCGCCAGCAGTGAGACAGCCTACACTGAAGCTTTCTTT
cdr3_aa: CASSETAYTEAFF

d_call: TRBD2
clone_size: many
v_call: TRBV19
j_call: TRBJ2-1
cdr3_nt: TGTGCCAGTAGAGACGGACTAGCGGGCTCCTACAATGAGCAGTTCTTC
cdr3_aa: CASRDGLAGSYNEQFF

d_call: -
clone_size: -
v_call: TRBV10-3
j_call: TRBJ2-5
cdr3_nt: TGTGCCATCAGTGCTGGGGGCGGAGTGTCCCAAGAGACCCAGTACTTC
cdr3_aa: CAISAGGGVSQETQYF

d_call: -
clone_size: many
v_call: TRBV30
j_call: TRBJ1-5
cdr3_nt: TGTGCCTGGAGTGGGCGGACGGGGCCCCAGCATTTT
cdr3_aa: CAWSGRTGPQHF

d_call: -
clone_size: few
v_call: TRBV6-1
j_call: TRBJ1-5
cdr3_nt: TGTGCCAGCAGTCCCGAAGGAGGCGTCGTTCAGCCCCAGCATTTT
cdr3_aa: CASSPEGGVVQPQHF

d_call: -
clone_size: many
v_call: TRBV20-1
j_call: TRBJ2-7
cdr3_nt: TGCAGTGCTAGAGAGGGTAGGGGGATTTACGAGCAGTACTTC
cdr3_aa: CSAREGRGIYEQYF

d_call: -
clone_size: many
v_call: TRBV6-5
j_call: TRBJ1-1
cdr3_nt: TGTGCCAGCAGTCCCCACCCGGGCGCGATGAACACTGAAGCTTTCTTT
cdr3_aa: CASSPHPGAMNTEAFF

d_call: -
clone_size: many
v_call: TRBV27
j_call: TRBJ2-7
cdr3_nt: TGTGCCAGCAGTTTACAGCTAAACTTGGAGCAGTACTTC
cdr3_aa: CASSLQLNLEQYF

d_call: -
clone_size: many
v_call: TRBV28
j_call: TRBJ1-3
cdr3_nt: TGTGCCAGCAGTCCCCGGGCAGGAGCCATCTCTGGAAACACCATATATTTT
cdr3_aa: CASSPRAGAISGNTIYF

d_call: -
clone_size: many
v_call: TRBV5-1
j_call: TRBJ1-2
cdr3_nt: TGCGCCAGCAGCTGGGACTTGGGGGGATTCGGCTACACCTTC
cdr3_aa: CASSWDLGGFGYTF

d_call: -
clone_size: many
v_call: TRBV12-3/TRBV12-4
j_call: TRBJ1-5
cdr3_nt: TGTGCCAGCAGGGTACAGGGCTCTAGCAATCAGCCCCAGCATTTT
cdr3_aa: CASRVQGSSNQPQHF

d_call: -
clone_size: many
v_call: TRBV2
j_call: TRBJ1-4
cdr3_nt: TGTGCCAGCAGTGGTTGGGACCCCGATGAAAAACTGTTTTTT
cdr3_aa: CASSGWDPDEKLFF

d_call: -
clone_size: -
v_call: TRBV14
j_call: TRBJ1-4
cdr3_nt: TGTGCCAGCAGCCAACAATCCAGGGAAACTAATGAAAAACTGTTTTTT
cdr3_aa: CASSQQSRETNEKLFF

d_call: -
clone_size: -
v_call: TRBV6-5
j_call: TRBJ1-4
cdr3_nt: TGTGCCAGCAGTTACATCAAATCTGCAACTAATGAAAAACTGTTTTTT
cdr3_aa: CASSYIKSATNEKLFF

d_call: -
clone_size: -
v_call: TRBV7-9
j_call: TRBJ2-6
cdr3_nt: TGTGCCAGCAGGGGAGTCGGGGGCTTCTCCTCTGGGGCCAACGTCCTGACTTTC
cdr3_aa: CASRGVGGFSSGANVLTF

d_call: -
clone_size: many
v_call: TRBV3-1
j_call: TRBJ2-5
cdr3_nt: TGTGCCAGCAGCCAAGCGTTGGTCGGGGGCCCCCAAGAGACCCAGTACTTC
cdr3_aa: CASSQALVGGPQETQYF

d_call: -
clone_size: -
v_call: TRBV19
j_call: TRBJ2-2
cdr3_nt: TGTGCCAGTAGTACCCTCATTAGCGCCGGGGAGCTGTTTTTT
cdr3_aa: CASSTLISAGELFF

d_call: -
clone_size: many
v_call: TRBV12-3/TRBV12-4
j_call: TRBJ2-5
cdr3_nt: TGTGCCAGCAGTTTTGAGGAGGGGGTAGGAGAGACCCAGTACTTC
cdr3_aa: CASSFEEGVGETQYF

d_call: -
clone_size: many
v_call: TRBV5-1
j_call: TRBJ1-2
cdr3_nt: TGCGCCAGCAGCTTGGAGGCAAACTATGGCTACACCTTC
cdr3_aa: CASSLEANYGYTF

d_call: -
clone_size: many
v_call: TRBV28
j_call: TRBJ1-4
cdr3_nt: TGTGCCAGCAGTGGGACACCAACTAATGAAAAACTGTTTTTT
cdr3_aa: CASSGTPTNEKLFF

d_call: -
clone_size: many
v_call: TRBV7-9
j_call: TRBJ1-1
cdr3_nt: TGTGCCAGCAGTAGTACCGGGACAAGTAGAGCAAAGAACACTGAAGCTTTCTTT
cdr3_aa: CASSSTGTSRAKNTEAFF

d_call: TRBD1
clone_size: many
v_call: TRBV11-2
j_call: TRBJ2-3
cdr3_nt: TGTGCCAGCAGCTCCGCCGGGACAGAGACAGATACGCAGTATTTT
cdr3_aa: CASSSAGTETDTQYF

d_call: -
clone_size: many
v_call: TRBV28
j_call: TRBJ1-2
cdr3_nt: TGTGCCAGCAGTCTGCCGGGCCTCCGGCGGCTTGATGGCTACACCTTC
cdr3_aa: CASSLPGLRRLDGYTF

d_call: -
clone_size: many
v_call: TRBV20-1
j_call: TRBJ2-7
cdr3_nt: TGCAGTGCTAGAGATCTCGCGGGCGGCTCCTACGAGCAGTACTTC
cdr3_aa: CSARDLAGGSYEQYF

d_call: -
clone_size: many
v_call: TRBV12-3/TRBV12-4
j_call: TRBJ1-6
cdr3_nt: TGTGCCAGCAGTTTACTGGGGGGACCCAATTCACCCCTCCACTTT
cdr3_aa: CASSLLGGPNSPLHF

d_call: -
clone_size: few
v_call: TRBV5-4
j_call: TRBJ2-3
cdr3_nt: TGTGCCAGCAGCGATGGCCGGATGGCAGGTACGCAGTATTTT
cdr3_aa: CASSDGRMAGTQYF

d_call: TRBD1
clone_size: -
v_call: TRBV29-1
j_call: TRBJ2-7
cdr3_nt: TGCAGCGTTGAAGGACAGGGGTACGAGCAGTACTTC
cdr3_aa: CSVEGQGYEQYF

d_call: -
clone_size: many
v_call: TRBV6-1
j_call: TRBJ1-5
cdr3_nt: TGTGCCAGCAGTGAAGTCGGGACGACGGTCGATCAGCCCCAGCATTTT
cdr3_aa: CASSEVGTTVDQPQHF

d_call: TRBD2
clone_size: many
v_call: TRBV2
j_call: TRBJ2-2
cdr3_nt: TGTGCCAGCAGCTCATACTTGGGACTAGCGGGAGGGCCTAACACCGGGGAGCTGTTTTTT
cdr3_aa: CASSSYLGLAGGPNTGELFF

d_call: -
clone_size: many
v_call: TRBV6-1
j_call: TRBJ2-3
cdr3_nt: TGTGCCAGCAGTCAGACGGGGTTAAACCTCCGCACAGATACGCAGTATTTT
cdr3_aa: CASSQTGLNLRTDTQYF

d_call: TRBD1
clone_size: many
v_call: TRBV11-2
j_call: TRBJ2-3
cdr3_nt: TGTGCCAGCAGCTGGGGGACAGGGGGCGCAGATACGCAGTATTTT
cdr3_aa: CASSWGTGGADTQYF

d_call: TRBD1
clone_size: many
v_call: TRBV11-2
j_call: TRBJ2-1
cdr3_nt: TGTGCCAGCAGCTTAGCGTACAGGGGATCCTACAATGAGCAGTTCTTC
cdr3_aa: CASSLAYRGSYNEQFF

d_call: -
clone_size: many
v_call: TRBV6-6
j_call: TRBJ2-3
cdr3_nt: TGTGCCAGCAGTTACTCGAGCTCCCCACCAGATACGCAGTATTTT
cdr3_aa: CASSYSSSPPDTQYF

d_call: -
clone_size: many
v_call: TRBV18
j_call: TRBJ2-1
cdr3_nt: TGTGCCAGCTCACCGGCGCGCTACAATGAGCAGTTCTTC
cdr3_aa: CASSPARYNEQFF